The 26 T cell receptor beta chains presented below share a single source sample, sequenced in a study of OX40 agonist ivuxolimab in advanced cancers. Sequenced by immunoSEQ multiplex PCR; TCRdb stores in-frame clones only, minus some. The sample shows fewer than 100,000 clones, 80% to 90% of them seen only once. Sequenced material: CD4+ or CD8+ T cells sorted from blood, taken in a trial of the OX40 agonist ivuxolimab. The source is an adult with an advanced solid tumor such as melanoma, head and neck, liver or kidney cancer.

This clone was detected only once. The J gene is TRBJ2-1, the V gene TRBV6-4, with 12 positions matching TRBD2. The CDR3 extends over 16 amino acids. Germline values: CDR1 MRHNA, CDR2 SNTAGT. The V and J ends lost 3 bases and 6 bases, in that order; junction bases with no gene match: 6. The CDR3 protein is CASSESLAGGLNEQFF. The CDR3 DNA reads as TGTGCCAGCAGTGAATCCCTAGCGGGGGGGCTCAATGAGCAGTTCTTC.

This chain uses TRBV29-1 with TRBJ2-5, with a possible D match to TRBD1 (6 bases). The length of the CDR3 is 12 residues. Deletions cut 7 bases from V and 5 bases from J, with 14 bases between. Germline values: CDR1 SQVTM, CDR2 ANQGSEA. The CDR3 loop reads CSGTVQRETQYF. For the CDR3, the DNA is TGCAGCGGGACAGTACAGAGGGAGACCCAGTACTTC. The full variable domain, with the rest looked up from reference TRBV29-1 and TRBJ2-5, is SAVISQKPSRDICQRGTSLTIQCQVDSQVTMMFWYRQQPGQSLTLIATANQGSEATYESGFVIDKFPISRPNLTFSTLTVSNMSPEDSSIYLCSGTVQRETQYFGPGTRLLVL.

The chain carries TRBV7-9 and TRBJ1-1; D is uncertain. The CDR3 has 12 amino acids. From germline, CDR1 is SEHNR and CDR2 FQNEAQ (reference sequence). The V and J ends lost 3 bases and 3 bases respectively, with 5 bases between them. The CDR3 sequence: CASSFGDTEAFF. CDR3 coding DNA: TGTGCCAGCAGCTTCGGGGACACTGAAGCTTTCTTT.

CDR3 in DNA: TGTGCCAGCTCACCCGGGACAGGGGGCCCTACCTCACCCCTCCACTTT. Translated: CASSPGTGGPTSPLHF. The chain has TRBV18 and TRBJ1-6; TRBD1 aligns across 12 bases. The CDR3 is made up of 16 amino acids. CDR1 and CDR2 from the germline V gene are KGHSH and LQKENI. Losses at the gene ends were 3 bases for V and 10 bases for J; bases not matched to a gene: 7.

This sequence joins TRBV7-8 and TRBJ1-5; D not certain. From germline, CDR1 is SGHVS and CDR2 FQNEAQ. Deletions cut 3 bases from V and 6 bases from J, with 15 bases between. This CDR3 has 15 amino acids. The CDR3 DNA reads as TGTGCCAGCAGCTTGTTTGGGGAACGGGGTCAGCCCCAGCATTTT. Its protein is CASSLFGERGQPQHF.

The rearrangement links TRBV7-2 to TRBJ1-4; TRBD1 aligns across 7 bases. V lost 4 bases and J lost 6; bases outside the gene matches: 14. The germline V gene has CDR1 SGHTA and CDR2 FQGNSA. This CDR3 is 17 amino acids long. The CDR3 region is CASSSQYLQGSDEKLFF. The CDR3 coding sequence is TGTGCCAGCAGCTCGCAATATCTACAGGGGAGTGATGAAAAACTGTTTTTT.

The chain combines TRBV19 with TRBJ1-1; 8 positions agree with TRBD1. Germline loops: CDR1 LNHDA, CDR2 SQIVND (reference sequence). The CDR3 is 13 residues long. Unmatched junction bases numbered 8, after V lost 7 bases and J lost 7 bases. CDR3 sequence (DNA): TGTGCCAGTAATCCGCAGGGGGCCGATGAAGCTTTCTTT. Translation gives CASNPQGADEAFF.

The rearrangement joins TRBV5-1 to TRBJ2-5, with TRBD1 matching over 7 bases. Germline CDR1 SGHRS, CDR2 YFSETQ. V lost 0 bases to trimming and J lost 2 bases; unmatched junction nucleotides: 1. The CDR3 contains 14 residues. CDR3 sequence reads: CASSLEGQQETQYF. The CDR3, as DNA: TGCGCCAGCAGCTTGGAGGGACAGCAAGAGACCCAGTACTTC.

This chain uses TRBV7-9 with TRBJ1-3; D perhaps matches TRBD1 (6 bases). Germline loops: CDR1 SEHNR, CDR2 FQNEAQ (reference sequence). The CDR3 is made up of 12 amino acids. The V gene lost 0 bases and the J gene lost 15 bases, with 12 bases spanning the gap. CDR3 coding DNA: TGTGCCAGCAGCTTAGCCGACAGGCGCAAATATTTT. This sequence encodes CASSLADRRKYF.

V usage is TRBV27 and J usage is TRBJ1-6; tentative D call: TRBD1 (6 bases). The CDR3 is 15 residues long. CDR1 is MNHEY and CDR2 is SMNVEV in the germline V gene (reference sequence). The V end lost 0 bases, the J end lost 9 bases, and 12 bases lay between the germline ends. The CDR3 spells CASSLSSWGRSPLHF. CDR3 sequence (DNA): TGTGCCAGCAGTTTATCGTCCTGGGGGCGTTCACCCCTCCACTTT.

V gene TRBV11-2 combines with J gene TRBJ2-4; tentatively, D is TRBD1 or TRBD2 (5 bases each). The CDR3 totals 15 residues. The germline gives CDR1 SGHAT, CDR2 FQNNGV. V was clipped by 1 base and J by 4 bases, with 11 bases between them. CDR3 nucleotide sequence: TGTGCCAGCAGCTTAGCGGGGACGGGGAAAAACATTCAGTACTTC. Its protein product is CASSLAGTGKNIQYF.

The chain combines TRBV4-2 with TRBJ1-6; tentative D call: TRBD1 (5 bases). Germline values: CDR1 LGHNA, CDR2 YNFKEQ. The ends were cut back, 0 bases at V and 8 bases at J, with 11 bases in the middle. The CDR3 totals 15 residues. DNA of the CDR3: TGTGCCAGCAGCCAAGATGGGCAGGGCTATTCACCCCTCCACTTT. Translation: CASSQDGQGYSPLHF.

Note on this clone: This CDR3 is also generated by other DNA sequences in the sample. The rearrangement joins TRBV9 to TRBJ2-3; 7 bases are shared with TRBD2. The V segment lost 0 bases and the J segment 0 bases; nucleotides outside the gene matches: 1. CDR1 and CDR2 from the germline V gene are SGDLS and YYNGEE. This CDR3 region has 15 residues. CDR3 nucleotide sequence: TGTGCCAGCAGCGTAGCGGGAGGTAGCACAGATACGCAGTATTTT. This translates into CASSVAGGSTDTQYF.

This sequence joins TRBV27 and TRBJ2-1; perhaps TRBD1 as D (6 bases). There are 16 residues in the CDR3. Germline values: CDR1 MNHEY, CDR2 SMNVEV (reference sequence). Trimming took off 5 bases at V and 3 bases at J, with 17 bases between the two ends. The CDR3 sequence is CASSPQGFGYYNEQFF. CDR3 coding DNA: TGTGCCAGCAGTCCGCAGGGGTTTGGATACTACAATGAGCAGTTCTTC.

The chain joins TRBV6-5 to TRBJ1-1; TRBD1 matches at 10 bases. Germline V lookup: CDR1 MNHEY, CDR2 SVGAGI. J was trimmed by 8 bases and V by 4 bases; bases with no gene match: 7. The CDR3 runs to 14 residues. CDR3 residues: CASSFAWDRGEAFF. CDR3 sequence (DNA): TGTGCCAGCAGTTTTGCCTGGGACAGGGGAGAAGCTTTCTTT.

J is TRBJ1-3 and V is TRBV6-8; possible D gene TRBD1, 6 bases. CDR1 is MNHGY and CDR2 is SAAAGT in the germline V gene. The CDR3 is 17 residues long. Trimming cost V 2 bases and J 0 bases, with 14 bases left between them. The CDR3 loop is CASSYLDSGDSGNTIYF. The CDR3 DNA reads TGTGCCAGCAGTTACCTGGACAGCGGGGACTCTGGAAACACCATATATTTT.

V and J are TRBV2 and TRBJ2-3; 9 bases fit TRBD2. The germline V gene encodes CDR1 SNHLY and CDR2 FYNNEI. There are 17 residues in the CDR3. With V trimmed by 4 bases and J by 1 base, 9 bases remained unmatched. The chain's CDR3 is CASSGRRLAEGTDTQYF. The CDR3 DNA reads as TGTGCCAGCAGTGGCCGGCGACTAGCGGAGGGCACAGATACGCAGTATTTT.

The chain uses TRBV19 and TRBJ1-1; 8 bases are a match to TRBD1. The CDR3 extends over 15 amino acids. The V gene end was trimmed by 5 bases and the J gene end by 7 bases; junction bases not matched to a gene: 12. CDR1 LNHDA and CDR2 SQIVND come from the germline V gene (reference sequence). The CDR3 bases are TGTGCCAGTAGTCAACAACAGGGGGGAATAATTGAAGCTTTCTTT. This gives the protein CASSQQQGGIIEAFF.

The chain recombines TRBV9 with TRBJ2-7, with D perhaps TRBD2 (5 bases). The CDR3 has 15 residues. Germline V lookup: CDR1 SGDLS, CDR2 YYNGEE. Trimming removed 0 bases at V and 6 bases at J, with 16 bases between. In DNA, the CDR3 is TGTGCCAGCAGCGTAGGGGTAGACTATTTTGGCGAGCAGTACTTC. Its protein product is CASSVGVDYFGEQYF.

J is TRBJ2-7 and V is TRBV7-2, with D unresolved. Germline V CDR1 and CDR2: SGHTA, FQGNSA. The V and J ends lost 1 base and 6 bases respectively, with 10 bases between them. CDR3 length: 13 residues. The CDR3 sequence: CASSLGGTGEQYF. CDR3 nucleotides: TGTGCCAGCAGCTTAGGAGGAACGGGCGAGCAGTACTTC. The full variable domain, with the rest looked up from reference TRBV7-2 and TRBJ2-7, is GAGVSQSPSNKVTEKGKDVELRCDPISGHTALYWYRQSLGQGLEFLIYFQGNSAPDKSGLPSDRFSAERTGGSVSTLTIQRTQQEDSAVYLCASSLGGTGEQYFGPGTRLTVT.

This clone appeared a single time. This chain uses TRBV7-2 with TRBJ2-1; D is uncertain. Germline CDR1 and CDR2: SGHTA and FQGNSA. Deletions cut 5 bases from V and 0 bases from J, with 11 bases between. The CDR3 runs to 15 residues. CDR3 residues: CASSSSRSSYNEQFF. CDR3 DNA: TGTGCCAGCAGCAGTAGCAGAAGCTCCTACAATGAGCAGTTCTTC.

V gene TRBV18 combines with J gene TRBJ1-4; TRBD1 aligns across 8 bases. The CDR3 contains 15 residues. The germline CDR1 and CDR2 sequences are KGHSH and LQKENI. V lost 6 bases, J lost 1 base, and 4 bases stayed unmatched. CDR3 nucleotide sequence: TGTGCCAGCTCGTCAGGGGGCTTAACTAATGAAAAACTGTTTTTT. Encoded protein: CASSSGGLTNEKLFF.

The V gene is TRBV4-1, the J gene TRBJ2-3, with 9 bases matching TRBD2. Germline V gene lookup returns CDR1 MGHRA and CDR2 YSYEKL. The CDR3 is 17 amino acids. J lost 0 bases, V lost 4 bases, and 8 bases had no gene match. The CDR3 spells CASSRSGGSWSTDTQYF. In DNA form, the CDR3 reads TGCGCCAGCAGCCGTAGCGGGGGAAGCTGGAGCACAGATACGCAGTATTTT.

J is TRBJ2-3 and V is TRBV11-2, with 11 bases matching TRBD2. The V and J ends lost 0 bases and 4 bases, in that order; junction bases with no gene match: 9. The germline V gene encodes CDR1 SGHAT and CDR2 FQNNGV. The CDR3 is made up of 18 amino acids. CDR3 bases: TGTGCCAGCAGCTTAGATTGGCCACTAGCGGGAGTACCAGATACGCAGTATTTT. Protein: CASSLDWPLAGVPDTQYF.

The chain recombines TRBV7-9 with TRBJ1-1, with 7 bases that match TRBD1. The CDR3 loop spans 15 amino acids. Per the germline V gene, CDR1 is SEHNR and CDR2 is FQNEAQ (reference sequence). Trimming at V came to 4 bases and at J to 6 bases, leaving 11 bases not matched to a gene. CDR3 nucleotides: TGTGCCAGCAGCTCCGCAGGACAGGTGTCGGCTGAAGCTTTCTTT. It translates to CASSSAGQVSAEAFF.

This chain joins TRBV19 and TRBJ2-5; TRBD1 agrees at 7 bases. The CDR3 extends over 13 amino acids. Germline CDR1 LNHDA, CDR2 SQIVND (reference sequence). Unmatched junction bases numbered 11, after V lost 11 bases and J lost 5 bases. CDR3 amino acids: CAAGKGALETQYF. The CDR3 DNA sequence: TGTGCCGCAGGCAAGGGGGCGCTGGAGACCCAGTACTTC. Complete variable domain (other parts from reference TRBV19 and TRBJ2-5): DGGITQSPKYLFRKEGQNVTLSCEQNLNHDAMYWYRQDPGQGLRLIYYSQIVNDFQKGDIAEGYSVSREKKESFPLTVTSAQKNPTAFYLCAAGKGALETQYFGPGTRLLVL.